The 3 T cell receptor beta chains given below trace back to one sample, sequenced in a study of shared clonotypes between healthy human individuals (dated by TCRdb to the early 2020s). Library preparation employed the immunoSEQ multiplex PCR assay. TCRdb's version of the immuneACCESS table is confined to in-frame rearrangements and falls short of the full clone set. An unresolved V gene accounts for under half of the shortfall where checked; the remainder is of unknown origin. For this sample there are about 770,000 clones; 72% appear just once. About 1.8% of the sample is held by the ten biggest clonotypes. The sequenced material came from memory CD4+ T cells sorted from blood. What this sample's cell subset or site label stands for: CD45RA-negative fraction. These receptors all stem from a woman in her thirties in good health.

This clone was detected once. The gene calls are TRBV7-8 and TRBJ2-1; 12 bases line up with TRBD2. Germline V CDR1 and CDR2: SGHVS, FQNEAQ. With 7 bases clipped from V and 9 bases from J, the junction kept 22 bases outside the gene matches. The CDR3 is 19 amino acids. CDR3 nucleotides: TGTGCCAGCACCCTCGCGGAGGCCGGACTAGCGGGAAGGAGCGGTGAGCAGTTCTTC. Translation gives CASTLAEAGLAGRSGEQFF.

The CDR3 nucleotides are TGTGCCAGCAGCTTGGGACAGTCCTACGAGCAGTACTTC. It translates to CASSLGQSYEQYF. This chain links TRBV5-8 with TRBJ2-7; a possible D gene is TRBD1 (5 bases). Germline V gives CDR1 SGHTS, CDR2 YDEGEE. CDR3 length: 13 residues. The germline V and J ends were trimmed by 0 bases and 1 base, with 5 bases remaining between them.

To note about this clone: This sample also contains other DNA sequences that code for the same CDR3. V and J are TRBV18 and TRBJ2-7; 9 nucleotides align to TRBD1. The J segment lost 5 bases and the V segment lost 3 bases, leaving 2 bases of the junction unmatched. The CDR3 loop spans 13 amino acids. Per germline, CDR1 KGHSH and CDR2 LQKENI. CDR3 bases: TGTGCCAGCTCACCGGGACAGGGAGACGAGCAGTACTTC. It translates to CASSPGQGDEQYF. Filled out from reference TRBV18 and TRBJ2-7, the complete variable domain reads NAGVMQNPRHLVRRRGQEARLRCSPMKGHSHVYWYRQLPEEGLKFMVYLQKENIIDESGMPKERFSAEFPKEGPSILRIQQVVRGDSAAYFCASSPGQGDEQYFGPGTRLTVT.